These 32 T cell receptor beta chains were all obtained from the same sample, sequenced in a study of T cell responses to AZD1222 COVID-19 vaccine. Libraries were prepared by immunoSEQ multiplex PCR; TCRdb keeps only in-frame clonotypes and omits some of them. There are more than 85,000 clones in the sample; 88% occur only once, and 9.1% lies in the top ten. The sequencing used peripheral blood, collected on day 0 of AZD1222 vaccination. These receptors all come from an adult in good health.

V gene TRBV6-6 combines with J gene TRBJ1-3, with 8 bases fitting TRBD1. CDR1 is MNHNY and CDR2 is SVGAGI in the germline V gene (reference sequence). Trimming removed 8 bases from V and 3 bases from J; junction bases left unmatched: 3. The length of the CDR3 is 13 residues. This CDR3 reads CASLTGVGNTIYF. DNA of the CDR3: TGTGCCAGCCTGACAGGGGTTGGAAACACCATATATTTT.

The genes are TRBV9 and TRBJ1-2; D is unresolved. Germline V lookup: CDR1 SGDLS, CDR2 YYNGEE. V lost 1 base, J lost 6 bases, and 19 bases lay in between. The CDR3 totals 16 residues. CDR3 nucleotides: TGTGCCAGCAGCGTACCGAGCGACGGACTAAGGGATGGCTACACCTTC. Its protein is CASSVPSDGLRDGYTF.

On this clone: The junction departs from germline at one end; a sequencing error may be responsible. The chain carries TRBV4-3 and TRBJ2-1; 11 positions match TRBD2. The CDR3 runs 18 residues. Germline V gives CDR1 LGHNA, CDR2 YSLEER. CDR3 nucleotide sequence: TGCGCCAGCAGCCAAGATTGGACTAGCGGGCCTCCCTATAATGAGCAGTTCTTC. The encoded protein is CASSQDWTSGPPYNEQFF.

The chain employs TRBV7-6 and TRBJ2-2; 8 nucleotides line up with TRBD1. The ends lost 4 bases at V and 0 bases at J; junction bases unmatched: 13. The CDR3 is made up of 19 amino acids. Germline values: CDR1 SGHVS, CDR2 FNYEAQ. The CDR3 DNA reads as TGTGCCAGCAGCTCCACAATACTTACAGGGGGGTCGAACACCGGGGAGCTGTTTTTT. It encodes CASSSTILTGGSNTGELFF.

The chain employs TRBV6-5 and TRBJ2-5; 8 bases line up with TRBD1. CDR1 and CDR2 (germline): MNHEY, SVGAGI. Trimming removed 6 bases from V and 5 bases from J; junction bases left unmatched: 11. CDR3 length: 15 residues. The CDR3: CASSIDRGGWETQYF. The CDR3 DNA sequence: TGTGCCAGCAGCATTGACAGGGGAGGATGGGAGACCCAGTACTTC.

The chain recombines TRBV20-1 with TRBJ1-1; no clear D gene. Germline V lookup: CDR1 DFQATT, CDR2 SNEGSKA (reference sequence). Trimming pared 3 bases from V and 2 bases from J, leaving 13 bases between. This CDR3 contains 14 residues. In nucleotides, the CDR3 is TGCAGTGCTAGTAGTCGGCCCCTTAACACTGAAGCTTTCTTT. As protein: CSASSRPLNTEAFF.

The rearrangement joins TRBV19 to TRBJ2-1; possibly TRBD1 or TRBD2 for D (6 bases each). This CDR3 contains 20 residues. Per germline, CDR1 LNHDA and CDR2 SQIVND (reference sequence). The V end was cut by 0 bases, the J end by 6 bases, with 27 bases between. The CDR3 DNA is TGTGCCAGTAGTATAGATCTGGGGGGCAGGATGGGACCGCGAACCAATGAGCAGTTCTTC. Translation: CASSIDLGGRMGPRTNEQFF.

The chain combines TRBV10-3 with TRBJ2-5, with D perhaps given as TRBD1 or TRBD2 (7 bases each). The V gene lost 4 bases and the J gene lost 4 bases, with 16 bases spanning the gap. The CDR3 totals 15 residues. In germline, CDR1 is ENHRY, CDR2 SYGVKD. This CDR3 is CAISANTGEGETQYF. CDR3 sequence (DNA): TGTGCCATCAGTGCGAATACAGGGGAGGGAGAGACCCAGTACTTC.

The CDR3 region has the DNA TGTGCCAGCAGCCCCGGACAGGGGGGGAACACTGAAGCTTTCTTT. It encodes CASSPGQGGNTEAFF. The chain couples TRBV5-4 to TRBJ1-1; the match to TRBD1 covers 10 bases. CDR3 length equals 15 residues. Germline CDR1 reads SGHNT; CDR2 reads YYREEE (reference sequence). The junction had 4 bases not matched to a gene; V was cut back by 4 bases and J by 1 base.

The chain links TRBV29-1 to TRBJ2-7; 7 bases are a match to TRBD1. The V segment lost 4 bases and the J segment 5 bases; nucleotides outside the gene matches: 2. The CDR3 contains 11 residues. The germline gives CDR1 SQVTM, CDR2 ANQGSEA. CDR3 in DNA: TGCAGCGTTGGGACAGGCCACGAGCAGTACTTC. Its translation: CSVGTGHEQYF.

V and J are TRBV19 and TRBJ2-7, with TRBD2 identical over 16 bases. With 0 bases clipped from V and 5 bases from J, the junction kept 10 bases outside the gene matches. The CDR3 is 19 residues long. Germline CDR1 and CDR2: LNHDA and SQIVND (reference sequence). This CDR3 is CASSIDFPAGLAGGNEQYF. CDR3 coding DNA: TGTGCCAGTAGTATAGACTTCCCCGCGGGACTAGCGGGAGGGAACGAGCAGTACTTC.

This clone showed up just once. The gene calls are TRBV13 and TRBJ2-4; 7 bases align to TRBD2. The J segment lost 0 bases and the V segment lost 5 bases, leaving 13 bases of the junction unmatched. CDR1 and CDR2 from the germline V gene are PRHDT and FYEKMQ (reference sequence). This CDR3 has 18 residues. CDR3 protein: CASSLKPPLAGAKNIQYF. DNA of the CDR3: TGTGCCAGCAGCCTAAAACCTCCCTTAGCGGGAGCCAAAAACATTCAGTACTTC.

The chain uses TRBV3-1 (or the pseudogene TRBV3-2) and TRBJ2-1, with 10 bases aligning to TRBD2. The CDR3 has 17 amino acids. V gave up 0 bases and J gave up 4 bases; unmatched junction bases: 6. Germline assignment: CDR1 LGHDT and CDR2 YNNKEL (reference sequence). CDR3 residues: CASSQDGGLAAYNEQFF. The CDR3 DNA sequence: TGTGCCAGCAGCCAAGATGGAGGACTAGCGGCGTACAATGAGCAGTTCTTC.

CDR3 in amino acids: CASSESGRGELFF. For the CDR3, the DNA is TGCGCCAGCAGTGAGAGCGGGAGGGGGGAGCTGTTTTTT. This chain links TRBV10-1 with TRBJ2-2; TRBD2 matches at 9 bases. V dropped 2 bases and J dropped 8; count of bases not matched to a gene: 0. The length of the CDR3 is 13 residues. Germline V lookup: CDR1 WNHNN, CDR2 SYGVQD (reference sequence).

This chain uses TRBV14 with TRBJ2-7; tentative D call: TRBD2 (6 bases). Trimming left V 0 bases short and J 6 bases short, with 9 bases between. CDR1 SGHDN and CDR2 FVKESK come from the germline V gene. The CDR3 spans 13 residues. CDR3 protein: CASSQDLGGEQYF. In DNA, the CDR3 is TGTGCCAGCAGCCAAGATCTCGGGGGCGAGCAGTACTTC.

CDR3 amino acids: CASSPRTGVYEQYF. CDR3 nucleotides: TGTGCCAGCAGCCCAAGGACAGGGGTGTACGAGCAGTACTTC. This chain joins TRBV27 and TRBJ2-7; 9 bases are a match to TRBD1. V shed 6 bases and J 4 bases; nucleotides not matched to a gene: 7. Germline CDR1 and CDR2: MNHEY and SMNVEV (reference sequence). This CDR3 has 14 residues.

The chain links TRBV19 to TRBJ1-1; D is unclear. From germline, CDR1 is LNHDA and CDR2 SQIVND (reference sequence). This CDR3 spans 14 amino acids. V was trimmed by 5 bases and J by 0 bases, leaving 10 bases between them. CDR3 sequence (DNA): TGTGCCAGTAGTCTGGGGAGGGTGAACACTGAAGCTTTCTTT. Protein: CASSLGRVNTEAFF.

This sequence joins TRBV27 and TRBJ1-1; 10 bases match TRBD1. The length of the CDR3 is 15 residues. With V trimmed by 3 bases and J by 3 bases, 4 bases remained unmatched. Germline CDR1 reads MNHEY; CDR2 reads SMNVEV (reference sequence). The CDR3 here is CASSFSGTGDTEAFF. CDR3 DNA: TGTGCCAGCAGTTTCTCCGGGACAGGGGACACTGAAGCTTTCTTT.

V usage is TRBV3-1 (or the pseudogene TRBV3-2) and J usage is TRBJ2-7, with D possibly being TRBD1 (5 bases). The CDR3 length is 13 residues. V shed 0 bases and J shed 3 bases, with 6 bases lying between them. The germline V gene encodes CDR1 LGHDT and CDR2 YNNKEL (reference sequence). CDR3 DNA: TGTGCCAGCAGCCAAGACAGGGACTACGAGCAGTACTTC. Its translation is CASSQDRDYEQYF.

The chain recombines TRBV18 with TRBJ2-2; the D gene is possibly TRBD2 (5 bases). Trimming cost V 6 bases and J 4 bases, with 12 bases left between them. The germline V gene has CDR1 KGHSH and CDR2 LQKENI. The CDR3 loop spans 14 amino acids. The chain's CDR3 is CASSPLGSTGELFF. The CDR3 nucleotides are TGTGCCAGCTCGCCCTTAGGGAGCACCGGGGAGCTGTTTTTT.

This rearrangement joins TRBV18 to TRBJ1-1; 7 bases are a match to TRBD1. CDR1 is KGHSH, CDR2 LQKENI, per germline. This CDR3 is built from 14 residues. The V segment lost 0 bases and the J segment 4 bases; nucleotides outside the gene matches: 2. CDR3 in amino acids: CASSPPDRVTEAFF. The DNA of the CDR3 is TGTGCCAGCTCACCACCCGACAGGGTCACTGAAGCTTTCTTT.

The table lists this clone with a count of one. V is TRBV4-1 and J is TRBJ2-7; D is undetermined. CDR1 is MGHRA, CDR2 YSYEKL, per germline. This CDR3 is built from 16 residues. V dropped 3 bases and J dropped 0 bases, with 15 bases sitting between them. The CDR3 nucleotides read TGCGCCAGCAGCCACCTTGCTTCCCCGAGCTCCTACGAGCAGTACTTC. Translating it yields CASSHLASPSSYEQYF.

There are a few counts of this clone. The chain links TRBV7-6 to TRBJ2-5; D remains unclear. The V and J ends lost 3 bases and 7 bases respectively, with 9 bases between them. Germline V lookup: CDR1 SGHVS, CDR2 FNYEAQ. The length of the CDR3 is 12 residues. CDR3 sequence: CASSFASGTQYF. The CDR3 DNA reads TGTGCCAGCAGCTTCGCCTCGGGGACCCAGTACTTC. The variable domain in full, with the rest retrieved from reference TRBV7-6 and TRBJ2-5, is GAGVSQSPRYKVTKRGQDVALRCDPISGHVSLYWYRQALGQGPEFLTYFNYEAQQDKSGLPNDRFSAERPEGSISTLTIQRTEQRDSAMYRCASSFASGTQYFGPGTRLLVL.

The rearrangement joins TRBV6-6 to TRBJ1-5; tentatively, D is TRBD1 (5 bases). V shed 10 bases and J shed 4 bases, with 11 bases lying between them. The CDR3 length is 12 residues. Germline CDR1 MNHNY, CDR2 SVGAGI (reference sequence). The CDR3 loop reads CATQEPNQPQHF. CDR3 DNA sequence: TGTGCCACACAGGAGCCTAATCAGCCCCAGCATTTT.

The chain is built from TRBV5-5 and TRBJ2-7; a possible D gene is TRBD1 (6 bases). CDR1 is SGHKS, CDR2 YYEKEE, per germline (reference sequence). Trimming left V 4 bases short and J 2 bases short, with 13 bases between. This CDR3 has 14 amino acids. The CDR3 region is CASSTGGQPYEQYF. The CDR3 DNA sequence: TGTGCCAGCAGCACCGGCGGACAGCCCTACGAGCAGTACTTC.

The chain is built from TRBV10-1 and TRBJ2-2; the D is unclear. Germline V lookup: CDR1 WNHNN, CDR2 SYGVQD (reference sequence). Between the trimmed V and J ends, which lost 6 bases and 6 bases, there was a span of 11 bases. The CDR3 length is 13 residues. The DNA for the CDR3 is TGCGCCAGCAGCCGAGAGGACCCCGGGGAGCTGTTTTTT. Translating gives CASSREDPGELFF.

The genes are TRBV18 and TRBJ2-7; D is perhaps TRBD1 (5 bases). Germline CDR1 reads KGHSH; CDR2 reads LQKENI. The CDR3 covers 14 residues. The ends were cut back, 2 bases at V and 2 bases at J, with 10 bases in the middle. The CDR3 sequence: CASSPSAGTYEQYF. CDR3 DNA: TGTGCCAGCTCACCAAGTGCAGGGACCTACGAGCAGTACTTC. The full variable domain, in which reference TRBV18 and TRBJ2-7 provide the parts outside the CDR3, is NAGVMQNPRHLVRRRGQEARLRCSPMKGHSHVYWYRQLPEEGLKFMVYLQKENIIDESGMPKERFSAEFPKEGPSILRIQQVVRGDSAAYFCASSPSAGTYEQYFGPGTRLTVT.

This chain links TRBV18 with TRBJ2-1; D unclear. The CDR3 loop spans 16 amino acids. V dropped 0 bases and J dropped 0 bases, with 9 bases sitting between them. Germline V gene sequence: CDR1 KGHSH, CDR2 LQKENI. CDR3 protein: CASSPPLVSSYNEQFF. The CDR3 nucleotides read TGTGCCAGCTCACCACCTCTCGTGAGCTCCTACAATGAGCAGTTCTTC.

This sequence joins TRBV5-1 and TRBJ2-1; perhaps TRBD2 as D (6 bases). This CDR3 has 14 residues. V lost 3 bases to trimming and J lost 5 bases, with 12 bases between them. Germline CDR1 reads SGHRS; CDR2 reads YFSETQ. The CDR3 spells CASSSGLYDNEQFF. The CDR3 DNA is TGCGCCAGCAGCTCAGGACTATACGACAATGAGCAGTTCTTC.

The V and J genes are TRBV12-3 or TRBV12-4 and TRBJ2-2; no firm D call. This CDR3 has 13 residues. The V and J ends lost 2 bases and 6 bases respectively, with 7 bases between them. CDR3 sequence reads: CASSLTAAGELFF. CDR3 nucleotides: TGTGCCAGCAGTTTAACGGCCGCCGGGGAGCTGTTTTTT.

Of note for this clone: Other DNA sequences in the sample encode the same CDR3. The chain is built from TRBV27 and TRBJ1-5; D may be TRBD1 (6 bases). The germline V gene encodes CDR1 MNHEY and CDR2 SMNVEV (reference sequence). V was shortened by 6 bases and J by 5 bases, with 11 bases between the two germline ends. The CDR3 contains 13 residues. Here the CDR3 DNA reads TGTGCCAGCAGCCGCGACAGGTATCAGCCCCAGCATTTT. It yields the protein CASSRDRYQPQHF.

This rearrangement joins TRBV20-1 to TRBJ1-1, with D uncertain. Trimming cost V 3 bases and J 2 bases, with 7 bases left between them. The CDR3 contains 12 residues. Germline V CDR1 and CDR2: DFQATT, SNEGSKA (reference sequence). The CDR3 sequence: CSASSANTEAFF. CDR3 bases: TGCAGTGCTAGTTCAGCAAACACTGAAGCTTTCTTT.